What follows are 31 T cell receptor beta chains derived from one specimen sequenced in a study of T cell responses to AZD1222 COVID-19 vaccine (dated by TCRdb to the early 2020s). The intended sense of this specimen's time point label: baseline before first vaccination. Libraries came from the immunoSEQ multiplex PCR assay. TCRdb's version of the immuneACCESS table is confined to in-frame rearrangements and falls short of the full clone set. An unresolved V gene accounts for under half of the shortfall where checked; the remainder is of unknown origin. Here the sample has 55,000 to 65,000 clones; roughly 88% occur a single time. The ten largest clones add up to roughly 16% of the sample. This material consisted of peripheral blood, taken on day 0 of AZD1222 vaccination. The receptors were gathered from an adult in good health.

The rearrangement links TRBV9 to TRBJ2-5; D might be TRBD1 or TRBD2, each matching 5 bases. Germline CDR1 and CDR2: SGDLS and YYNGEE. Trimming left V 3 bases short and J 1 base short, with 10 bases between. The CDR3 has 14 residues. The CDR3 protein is CASSGAGTQETQYF. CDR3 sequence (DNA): TGTGCCAGCAGCGGAGCCGGGACCCAAGAGACCCAGTACTTC.

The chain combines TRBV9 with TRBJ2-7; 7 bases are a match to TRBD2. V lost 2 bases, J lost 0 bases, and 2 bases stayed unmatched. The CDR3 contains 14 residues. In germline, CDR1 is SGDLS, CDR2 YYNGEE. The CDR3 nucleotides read TGTGCCAGCAGCGTGGCTAGCGGCTCCTACGAGCAGTACTTC. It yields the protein CASSVASGSYEQYF.

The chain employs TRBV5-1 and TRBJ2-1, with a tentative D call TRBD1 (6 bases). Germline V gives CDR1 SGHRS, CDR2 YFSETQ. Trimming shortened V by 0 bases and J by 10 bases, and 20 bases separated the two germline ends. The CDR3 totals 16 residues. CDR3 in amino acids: CASSLVGTPRSMEQFF. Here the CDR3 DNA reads TGCGCCAGCAGCTTGGTTGGGACACCTAGGTCCATGGAGCAGTTCTTC.

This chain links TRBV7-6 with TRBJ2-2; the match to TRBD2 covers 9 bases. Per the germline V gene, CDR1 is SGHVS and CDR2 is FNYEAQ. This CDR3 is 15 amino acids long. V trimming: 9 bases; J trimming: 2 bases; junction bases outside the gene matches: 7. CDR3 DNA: TGTGCCAGTAGTGGTAGCGGGGGAAACACCGGGGAGCTGTTTTTT. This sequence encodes CASSGSGGNTGELFF.

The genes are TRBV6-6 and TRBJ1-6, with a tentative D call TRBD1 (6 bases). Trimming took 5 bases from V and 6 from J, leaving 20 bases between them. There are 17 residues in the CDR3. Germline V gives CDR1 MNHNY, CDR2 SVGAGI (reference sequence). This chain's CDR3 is CASSRGQSPYSNSPLHF. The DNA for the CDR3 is TGTGCCAGCAGTCGTGGACAGTCCCCTTACTCTAATTCACCCCTCCACTTT.

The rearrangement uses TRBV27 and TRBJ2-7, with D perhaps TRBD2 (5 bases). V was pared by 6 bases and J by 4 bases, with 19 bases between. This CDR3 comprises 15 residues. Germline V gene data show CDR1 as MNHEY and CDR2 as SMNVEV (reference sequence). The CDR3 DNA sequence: TGTGCCAGCAGCAAAACTAGGGCAGAAGGATACGAGCAGTACTTC. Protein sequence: CASSKTRAEGYEQYF.

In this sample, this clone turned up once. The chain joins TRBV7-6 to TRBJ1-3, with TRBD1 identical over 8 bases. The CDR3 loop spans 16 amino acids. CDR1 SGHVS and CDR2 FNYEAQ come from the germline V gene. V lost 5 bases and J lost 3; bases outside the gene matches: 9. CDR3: CASSQLGGTGGNTIYF. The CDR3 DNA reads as TGTGCCAGCAGCCAACTCGGCGGGACAGGTGGAAACACCATATATTTT.

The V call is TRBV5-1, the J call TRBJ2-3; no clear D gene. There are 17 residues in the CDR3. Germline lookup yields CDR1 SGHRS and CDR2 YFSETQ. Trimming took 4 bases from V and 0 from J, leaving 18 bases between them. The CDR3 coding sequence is TGCGCCAGCAGCCCCCTTACGTACTCTTCTAGCACAGATACGCAGTATTTT. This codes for CASSPLTYSSSTDTQYF.

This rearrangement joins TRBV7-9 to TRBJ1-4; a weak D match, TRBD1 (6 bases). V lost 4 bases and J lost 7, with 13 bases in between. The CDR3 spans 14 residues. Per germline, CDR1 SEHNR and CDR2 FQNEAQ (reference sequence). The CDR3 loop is CASSSQGQGEKLFF. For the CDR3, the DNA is TGTGCCAGCAGCTCACAGGGTCAGGGTGAAAAACTGTTTTTT.

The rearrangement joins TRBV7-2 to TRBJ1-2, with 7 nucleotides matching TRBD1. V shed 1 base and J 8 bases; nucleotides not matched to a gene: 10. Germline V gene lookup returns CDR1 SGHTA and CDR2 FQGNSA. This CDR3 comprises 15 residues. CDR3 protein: CASSLDHRGSQGYTF. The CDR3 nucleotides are TGTGCCAGCAGCTTAGACCACAGGGGATCACAGGGCTACACCTTC.

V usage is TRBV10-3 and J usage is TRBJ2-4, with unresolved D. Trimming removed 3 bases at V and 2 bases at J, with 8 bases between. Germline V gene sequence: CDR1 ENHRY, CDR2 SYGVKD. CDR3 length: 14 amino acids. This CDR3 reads CAISDNGSKNIQYF. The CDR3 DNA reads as TGTGCCATCAGTGATAACGGGTCCAAAAACATTCAGTACTTC.

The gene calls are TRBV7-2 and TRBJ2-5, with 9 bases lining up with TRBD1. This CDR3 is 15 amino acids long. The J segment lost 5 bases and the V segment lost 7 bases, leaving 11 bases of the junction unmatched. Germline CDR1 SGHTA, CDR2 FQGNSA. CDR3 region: CASTDPGQGEETQYF. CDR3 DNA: TGTGCCAGCACCGATCCGGGACAGGGCGAGGAGACCCAGTACTTC.

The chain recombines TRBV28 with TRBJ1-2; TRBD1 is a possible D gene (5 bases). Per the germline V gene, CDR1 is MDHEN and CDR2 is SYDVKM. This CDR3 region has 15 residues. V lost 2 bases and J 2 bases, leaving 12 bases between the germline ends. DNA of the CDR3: TGTGCCAGCAGTTTAATCCGAGGGGACAACTATGGCTACACCTTC. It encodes CASSLIRGDNYGYTF.

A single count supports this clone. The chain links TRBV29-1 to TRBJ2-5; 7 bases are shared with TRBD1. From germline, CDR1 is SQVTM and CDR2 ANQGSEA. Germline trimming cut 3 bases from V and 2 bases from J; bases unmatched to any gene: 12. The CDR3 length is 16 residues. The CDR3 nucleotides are TGCAGCGTTGACGCAGTTGAGGGGGCGCCACAAGAGACCCAGTACTTC. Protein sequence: CSVDAVEGAPQETQYF.

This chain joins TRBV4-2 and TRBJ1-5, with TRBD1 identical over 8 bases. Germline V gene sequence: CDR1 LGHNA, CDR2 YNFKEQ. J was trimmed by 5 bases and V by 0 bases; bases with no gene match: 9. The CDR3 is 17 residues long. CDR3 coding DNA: TGTGCCAGCAGCCAAGATGATGGCAGGGGGCAAGATCAGCCCCAGCATTTT. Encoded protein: CASSQDDGRGQDQPQHF.

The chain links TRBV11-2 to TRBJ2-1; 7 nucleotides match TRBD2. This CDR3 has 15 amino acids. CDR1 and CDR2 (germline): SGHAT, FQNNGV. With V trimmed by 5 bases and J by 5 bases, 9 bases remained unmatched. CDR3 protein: CASSARLASDNEQFF. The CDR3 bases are TGTGCCAGCAGCGCTCGACTAGCAAGTGACAATGAGCAGTTCTTC. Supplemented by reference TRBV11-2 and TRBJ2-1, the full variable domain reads EAGVAQSPRYKIIEKRQSVAFWCNPISGHATLYWYQQILGQGPKLLIQFQNNGVVDDSQLPKDRFSAERLKGVDSTLKIQPAKLEDSAVYLCASSARLASDNEQFFGPGTRLTVL.

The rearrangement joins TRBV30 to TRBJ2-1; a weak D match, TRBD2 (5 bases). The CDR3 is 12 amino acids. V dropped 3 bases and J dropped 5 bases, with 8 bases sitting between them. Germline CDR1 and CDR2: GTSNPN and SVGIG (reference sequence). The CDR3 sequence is CAWSPGNNEQFF. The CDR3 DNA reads TGTGCCTGGAGCCCCGGGAACAATGAGCAGTTCTTC.

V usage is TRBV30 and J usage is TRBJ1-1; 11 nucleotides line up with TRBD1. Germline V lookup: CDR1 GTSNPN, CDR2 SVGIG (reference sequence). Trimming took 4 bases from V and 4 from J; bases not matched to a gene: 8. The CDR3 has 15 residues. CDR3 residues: CAWTNGQGASTEAFF. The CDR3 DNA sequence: TGTGCCTGGACCAACGGACAGGGGGCCAGCACTGAAGCTTTCTTT.

The CDR3 loop reads CASSQRVATVNTGELFF. The CDR3 DNA follows: TGTGCCAGCAGCCAGAGAGTTGCGACAGTAAACACCGGGGAGCTGTTTTTT. The rearrangement uses TRBV7-2 and TRBJ2-2, with D possibly being TRBD1 (5 bases). Germline assignment: CDR1 SGHTA and CDR2 FQGNSA. Trimming took 5 bases from V and 2 from J, leaving 18 bases between them. CDR3 size: 17 residues.

CDR3 loop: CASSQAANTEAFF. CDR3 nucleotides: TGTGCCAGCAGCCAGGCCGCGAACACTGAAGCTTTCTTT. The chain uses TRBV11-2 and TRBJ1-1; D unresolved. V lost 5 bases and J lost 1, with 8 bases in between. The germline V gene encodes CDR1 SGHAT and CDR2 FQNNGV. The CDR3 spans 13 residues.

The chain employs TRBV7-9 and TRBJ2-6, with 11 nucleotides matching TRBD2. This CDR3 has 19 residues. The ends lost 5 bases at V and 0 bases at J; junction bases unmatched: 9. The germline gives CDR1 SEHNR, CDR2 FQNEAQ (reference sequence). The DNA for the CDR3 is TGTGCCAGCAGCCTAACTAGCGGGGGTTCCCTCTCTGGGGCCAACGTCCTGACTTTC. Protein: CASSLTSGGSLSGANVLTF.

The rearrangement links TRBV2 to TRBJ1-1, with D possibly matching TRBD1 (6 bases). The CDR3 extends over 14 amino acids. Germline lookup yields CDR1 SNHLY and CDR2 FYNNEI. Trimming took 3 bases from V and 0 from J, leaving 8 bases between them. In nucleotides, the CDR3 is TGTGCCAGCAGTGATCGGGACATGAACACTGAAGCTTTCTTT. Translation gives CASSDRDMNTEAFF.

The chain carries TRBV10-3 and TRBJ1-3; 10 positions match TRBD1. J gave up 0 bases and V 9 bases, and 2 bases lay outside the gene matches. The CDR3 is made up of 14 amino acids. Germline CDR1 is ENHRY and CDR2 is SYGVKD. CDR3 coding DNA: TGTGCCATAGGGACAGGGGTCTCTGGAAACACCATATATTTT. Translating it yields CAIGTGVSGNTIYF.

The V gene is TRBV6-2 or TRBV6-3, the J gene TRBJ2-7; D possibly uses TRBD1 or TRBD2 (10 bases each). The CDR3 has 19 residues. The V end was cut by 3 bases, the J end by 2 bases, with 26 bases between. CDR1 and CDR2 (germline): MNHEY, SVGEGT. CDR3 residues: CASSYWDRGPSGGPYEQYF. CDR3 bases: TGTGCCAGCAGTTATTGGGACAGGGGACCTAGCGGGGGACCCTACGAGCAGTACTTC.

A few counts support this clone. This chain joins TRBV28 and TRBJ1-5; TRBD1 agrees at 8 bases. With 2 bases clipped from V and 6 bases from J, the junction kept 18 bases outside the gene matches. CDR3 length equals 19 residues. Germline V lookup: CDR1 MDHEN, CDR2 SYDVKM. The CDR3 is CASSLLSTGDGLGGQPQHF. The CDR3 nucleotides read TGTGCCAGCAGTTTACTGTCGACAGGGGATGGCTTGGGGGGTCAGCCCCAGCATTTT.

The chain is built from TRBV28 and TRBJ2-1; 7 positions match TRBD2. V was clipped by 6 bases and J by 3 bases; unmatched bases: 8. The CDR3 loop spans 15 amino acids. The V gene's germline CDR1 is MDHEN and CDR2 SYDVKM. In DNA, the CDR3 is TGTGCCAGCAGAACCCCCTGGACTAGCTACAATGAGCAGTTCTTC. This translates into CASRTPWTSYNEQFF.

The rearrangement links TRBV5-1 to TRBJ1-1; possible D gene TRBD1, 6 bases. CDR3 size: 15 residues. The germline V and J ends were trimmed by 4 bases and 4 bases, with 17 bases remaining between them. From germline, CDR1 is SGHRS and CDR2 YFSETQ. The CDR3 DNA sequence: TGCGCCAGCAGCAAATACAGGGCCGGGGGCACTGAAGCTTTCTTT. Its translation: CASSKYRAGGTEAFF.

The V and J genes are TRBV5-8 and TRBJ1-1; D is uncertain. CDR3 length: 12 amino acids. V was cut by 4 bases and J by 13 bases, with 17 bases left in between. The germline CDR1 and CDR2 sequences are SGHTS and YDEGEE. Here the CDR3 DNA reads TGTGCCAGCAGCCTTCGAATGCGATACGTTTTCTTT. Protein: CASSLRMRYVFF.

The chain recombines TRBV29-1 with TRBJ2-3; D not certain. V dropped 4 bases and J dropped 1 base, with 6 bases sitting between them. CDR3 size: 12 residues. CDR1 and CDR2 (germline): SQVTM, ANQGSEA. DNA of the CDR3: TGCAGCGTTGGAATGGGCACAGATACGCAGTATTTT. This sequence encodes CSVGMGTDTQYF.

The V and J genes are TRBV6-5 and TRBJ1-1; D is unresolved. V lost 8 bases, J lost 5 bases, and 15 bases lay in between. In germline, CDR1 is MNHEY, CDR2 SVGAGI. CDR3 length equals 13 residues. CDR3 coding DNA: TGTGCCAGCCCCCCCGGTGGAAGGACTGAAGCTTTCTTT. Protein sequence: CASPPGGRTEAFF.

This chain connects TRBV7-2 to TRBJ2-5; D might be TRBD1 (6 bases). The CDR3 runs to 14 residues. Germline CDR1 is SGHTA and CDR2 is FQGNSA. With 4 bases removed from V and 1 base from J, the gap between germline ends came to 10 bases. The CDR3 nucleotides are TGTGCCAGCAGCTCGACAGGCCTCCAAGAGACCCAGTACTTC. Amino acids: CASSSTGLQETQYF.